The next 25 T cell receptor beta chains were all read from a single sample in a study of cytomegalovirus exposure and HLA in healthy donors. The PCR had 60 Vbeta and 13 Jbeta primers. Repertoires were generated with immunoSEQ multiplex PCR, while TCRdb's copy carries only in-frame clones and drops some. This sample yields around 80,000 clones, of which about three quarters are seen a single time; around 4.3% belongs to the top ten. The sequenced sample was PBMCs. These receptors were taken from a man between 35 and 55 years old in good health and CMV-seronegative.

The chain has TRBV10-3 and TRBJ1-5, with a tentative D call TRBD1 (5 bases). The V gene's germline CDR1 is ENHRY and CDR2 SYGVKD. This CDR3 comprises 16 residues. The germline V and J ends were trimmed by 2 bases and 2 bases, with 13 bases remaining between them. CDR3 in amino acids: CAISEAGGVGNQPQHF. CDR3 in DNA: TGTGCCATCAGTGAGGCGGGGGGAGTAGGCAATCAGCCCCAGCATTTT.

This clone was counted only a few times. V gene TRBV7-2 combines with J gene TRBJ2-7; D is uncertain. V lost 1 base and J lost 3, with 13 bases in between. CDR3 length equals 15 residues. Germline V gives CDR1 SGHTA, CDR2 FQGNSA. This CDR3 is CASSLGLGEIYEQYF. The CDR3, as DNA: TGTGCCAGCAGCTTAGGGCTAGGTGAGATCTACGAGCAGTACTTC.

J is TRBJ2-1 and V is TRBV25-1, with a tentative D call TRBD2 (6 bases). Trimming shortened V by 5 bases and J by 6 bases, and 11 bases separated the two germline ends. CDR1 is MGHDK, CDR2 SYGVNS, per germline. The CDR3 runs to 13 residues. The CDR3 is CASSLMGGNEQFF. The CDR3 nucleotides read TGTGCCAGCAGTCTCATGGGGGGCAATGAGCAGTTCTTC.

The rearrangement links TRBV5-1 to TRBJ2-1; possibly TRBD1 for D (6 bases). V lost 0 bases and J lost 7, with 11 bases in between. The CDR3 spans 14 residues. The V gene's germline CDR1 is SGHRS and CDR2 YFSETQ. For the CDR3, the DNA is TGCGCCAGCAGCTTGGGGACTCAGGGGAATGAGCAGTTCTTC. This sequence encodes CASSLGTQGNEQFF. Together with reference TRBV5-1 and TRBJ2-1, the CDR3 gives the full variable domain: KAGVTQTPRYLIKTRGQQVTLSCSPISGHRSVSWYQQTPGQGLQFLFEYFSETQRNKGNFPGRFSGRQFSNSRSEMNVSTLELGDSALYLCASSLGTQGNEQFFGPGTRLTVL.

In its sample, this clone was seen a few times. V is TRBV29-1 and J is TRBJ2-5, with D possibly being TRBD2 (7 bases). The DNA matches TRBJ2-7 better at its end, which makes the J call doubtful. CDR1 is SQVTM, CDR2 ANQGSEA, per germline. CDR3 length equals 14 residues. In DNA form, the CDR3 reads TGCAGCGTAAGAGGGGAGGGGGTTACCTACGAGCAGTACTTC. Translated, it gives CSVRGEGVTYEQYF.

V gene TRBV6-5 combines with J gene TRBJ2-5, with 7 bases matching TRBD2. Germline values: CDR1 MNHEY, CDR2 SVGAGI. The V segment lost 7 bases and the J segment 4 bases; nucleotides outside the gene matches: 12. The CDR3 has 15 residues. Written as DNA, the CDR3 is TGTGCCAGCACCAAAGCGGCGGGAGTGGGAGAGACCCAGTACTTC. Amino acid sequence: CASTKAAGVGETQYF.

As DNA, the CDR3 is TGTGCCAGCAGCGCCTGGGACAGGGGGAACACCGGGGAGCTGTTTTTT. Its protein is CASSAWDRGNTGELFF. The chain has TRBV7-9 and TRBJ2-2; 10 bases agree with TRBD1. CDR3 size: 16 residues. V shed 5 bases and J 1 base; nucleotides not matched to a gene: 4. Germline values: CDR1 SEHNR, CDR2 FQNEAQ (reference sequence).

V usage is TRBV7-9 and J usage is TRBJ2-5; TRBD1 matches 8 bases. V was clipped by 3 bases and J by 0 bases; unmatched bases: 3. The CDR3 runs to 15 residues. The germline V gene encodes CDR1 SEHNR and CDR2 FQNEAQ (reference sequence). The CDR3 reads CASSFSTGDQETQYF. The DNA for the CDR3 is TGTGCCAGCAGCTTTTCGACAGGGGACCAAGAGACCCAGTACTTC.

J is TRBJ1-4 and V is TRBV7-3; 8 positions match TRBD1. The trim removed 6 bases at V and 4 bases at J, leaving 7 bases unmatched. Looked up from germline, CDR1 is SGHTA and CDR2 is FQGTGA. This CDR3 is built from 15 residues. The CDR3 protein is CASRPTGTGNEKLFF. DNA of the CDR3: TGTGCCAGCAGGCCCACCGGGACAGGTAATGAAAAACTGTTTTTT. The full variable domain, its missing parts supplied by reference TRBV7-3 and TRBJ1-4, is GAGVSQTPSNKVTEKGKYVELRCDPISGHTALYWYRQSLGQGPEFLIYFQGTGAADDSGLPNDRFFAVRPEGSVSTLKIQRTERGDSAVYLCASRPTGTGNEKLFFGSGTQLSVL.

The V and J genes are TRBV4-2 and TRBJ1-3; weak D call: TRBD1 (5 bases). Trimming took off 4 bases at V and 0 bases at J, with 16 bases between the two ends. This CDR3 comprises 17 residues. Per germline, CDR1 LGHNA and CDR2 YNFKEQ. CDR3 sequence (DNA): TGTGCCAGCAGCCCCACCGGAGGAGGGACCTCTGGAAACACCATATATTTT. The encoded protein is CASSPTGGGTSGNTIYF.

The J gene is TRBJ2-7, the V gene TRBV28; 15 bases align to TRBD2. The germline CDR1 and CDR2 sequences are MDHEN and SYDVKM. The CDR3 covers 17 residues. Germline trimming cut 4 bases from V and 1 base from J; bases unmatched to any gene: 5. CDR3 bases: TGTGCCAGCAGTTCCGGACTAGCGGGAGGGCTATCCTACGAGCAGTACTTC. Amino acid sequence: CASSSGLAGGLSYEQYF. The full variable domain, completed using reference TRBV28 and TRBJ2-7, is DVKVTQSSRYLVKRTGEKVFLECVQDMDHENMFWYRQDPGLGLRLIYFSYDVKMKEKGDIPEGYSVSREKKERFSLILESASTNQTSMYLCASSSGLAGGLSYEQYFGPGTRLTVT.

This clone showed up just a few times. In DNA form, the CDR3 reads TGCGCCAGCAGCCAAGAGGGGACTACCCAAGAGACCCAGTACTTC. This codes for CASSQEGTTQETQYF. The chain recombines TRBV4-1 with TRBJ2-5, with 7 bases that match TRBD2. The J segment lost 1 base and the V segment lost 0 bases, leaving 2 bases of the junction unmatched. CDR1 and CDR2 from the germline V gene are MGHRA and YSYEKL. The CDR3 totals 15 residues.

The chain employs TRBV28 and TRBJ1-5; D might be TRBD1 (6 bases). The CDR3 covers 13 residues. The germline gives CDR1 MDHEN, CDR2 SYDVKM. V lost 5 bases, J lost 6 bases, and 11 bases lay in between. The CDR3 protein is CASSLTGFQPQHF. As DNA, the CDR3 is TGTGCCAGCAGTCTGACAGGATTTCAGCCCCAGCATTTT.

This clone was detected only a few times. The chain employs TRBV5-6 and TRBJ1-1; D may be TRBD1 (6 bases). The CDR3 consists of 15 residues. Germline CDR1 and CDR2: SGHDT and YYEEEE. The V gene lost 3 bases and the J gene lost 2 bases, with 14 bases spanning the gap. The CDR3 DNA reads as TGTGCCAGCAGCTCTGCGACAGGATTAAACACTGAAGCTTTCTTT. It translates to CASSSATGLNTEAFF.

The chain combines TRBV7-9 with TRBJ1-3, with D hard to call. CDR3 length equals 14 residues. Germline lookup yields CDR1 SEHNR and CDR2 FQNEAQ (reference sequence). Trimming took off 4 bases at V and 0 bases at J, with 7 bases between the two ends. The CDR3: CASSSRSSGNTIYF. CDR3 coding DNA: TGTGCCAGCAGCTCCCGGAGCTCTGGAAACACCATATATTTT.

The rearrangement uses TRBV4-3 and TRBJ2-7; tentatively, D is TRBD2 (6 bases). With 0 bases removed from V and 2 bases from J, the gap between germline ends came to 14 bases. There are 16 residues in the CDR3. Germline values: CDR1 LGHNA, CDR2 YSLEER. CDR3 amino acids: CASSQDLKRAPYEQYF. Here the CDR3 DNA reads TGCGCCAGCAGCCAAGATCTAAAGCGGGCCCCCTACGAGCAGTACTTC.

This clone was observed once. The V call is TRBV12-5, the J call TRBJ2-7, with TRBD1 matching 9 bases. CDR3 length equals 15 residues. Losses at the gene ends were 1 base for V and 3 bases for J; bases not matched to a gene: 4. Looked up from germline, CDR1 is LGHNT and CDR2 is FRNRAP. The CDR3 DNA reads TGTGCTAGTGGTTTGGAGGGGACAGGGAGCTACGAGCAGTACTTC. Translating it yields CASGLEGTGSYEQYF.

The chain combines TRBV30 with TRBJ1-2, with D perhaps TRBD1 (6 bases). The CDR3 has 13 amino acids. CDR1 is GTSNPN, CDR2 SVGIG, per germline (reference sequence). V was pared by 4 bases and J by 4 bases, with 13 bases between. DNA for the CDR3: TGTGCCTGGAATCAGGGGCAAGTCTATGGCTACACCTTC. Its protein product is CAWNQGQVYGYTF.

This rearrangement joins TRBV6-1 to TRBJ2-3, with 7 nucleotides matching TRBD1. J lost 6 bases, V lost 2 bases, and 5 bases had no gene match. The CDR3 is made up of 14 amino acids. The germline V gene has CDR1 MNHNS and CDR2 SASEGT. CDR3 bases: TGTGCCAGCAGTGAAAGGGGGCAGGGGGATACGCAGTATTTT. Protein product: CASSERGQGDTQYF.

The chain employs TRBV29-1 and TRBJ1-2; D remains unclear. CDR3 length: 11 residues. Germline lookup yields CDR1 SQVTM and CDR2 ANQGSEA. With 4 bases removed from V and 4 bases from J, the gap between germline ends came to 7 bases. The CDR3 coding sequence is TGCAGCGTTGTGGCCTCCTATGGCTACACCTTC. Its translation: CSVVASYGYTF.

The gene calls are TRBV7-6 and TRBJ2-5; 9 bases match TRBD2. J lost 5 bases, V lost 2 bases, and 12 bases had no gene match. This CDR3 comprises 17 residues. Germline V CDR1 and CDR2: SGHVS, FNYEAQ. CDR3 nucleotide sequence: TGTGCCAGCAGCTTATTTGTCTCTAGCGGGACATCGGAGACCCAGTACTTC. It is translated as CASSLFVSSGTSETQYF.

A single count supports this clone. The rearrangement uses TRBV6-6 and TRBJ2-1; D is perhaps TRBD2 (6 bases). Germline V gene sequence: CDR1 MNHNY, CDR2 SVGAGI (reference sequence). Trimming took 5 bases from V and 7 from J, leaving 12 bases between them. There are 13 residues in the CDR3. CDR3 DNA sequence: TGTGCCAGCAGTAACGGGAGTGGGAATGAGCAGTTCTTC. Translation gives CASSNGSGNEQFF.

The V gene is TRBV11-2, the J gene TRBJ2-7; possibly TRBD2 for D (6 bases). In germline, CDR1 is SGHAT, CDR2 FQNNGV. The CDR3 spans 16 residues. The V and J ends lost 5 bases and 0 bases respectively, with 17 bases between them. The CDR3 nucleotides are TGTGCCAGCAGCCCCACCGGGGAGCGGGCCTCCTACGAGCAGTACTTC. This encodes CASSPTGERASYEQYF.

V is TRBV13 and J is TRBJ2-7, with a tentative D call TRBD1 (6 bases). The V gene's germline CDR1 is PRHDT and CDR2 FYEKMQ (reference sequence). Trimming left V 5 bases short and J 2 bases short, with 10 bases between. CDR3 length: 13 amino acids. This chain's CDR3 is CASSKTGPYEQYF. CDR3 sequence (DNA): TGTGCCAGCAGCAAAACAGGGCCCTACGAGCAGTACTTC.

In DNA, the CDR3 is TGTGCCAGCTCACCCCGACGGGAATATAGCAATCAGCCCCAGCATTTT. Translating gives CASSPRREYSNQPQHF. This chain links TRBV18 with TRBJ1-5; D is undetermined. The V and J ends lost 3 bases and 0 bases respectively, with 12 bases between them. Germline-derived CDR1 and CDR2 are KGHSH and LQKENI. CDR3 length: 16 amino acids.